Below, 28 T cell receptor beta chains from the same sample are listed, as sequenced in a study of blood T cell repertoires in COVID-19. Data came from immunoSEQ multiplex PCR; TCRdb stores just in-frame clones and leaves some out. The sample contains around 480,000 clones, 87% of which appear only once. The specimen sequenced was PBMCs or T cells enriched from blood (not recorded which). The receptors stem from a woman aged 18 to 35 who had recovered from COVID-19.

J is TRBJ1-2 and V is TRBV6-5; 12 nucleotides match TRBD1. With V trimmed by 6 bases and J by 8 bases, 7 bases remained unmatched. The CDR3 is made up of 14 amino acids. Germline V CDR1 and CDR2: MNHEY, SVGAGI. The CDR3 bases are TGTGCCAGCAGGACCGGGACAGGGGGCGCGGGCTACACCTTC. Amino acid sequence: CASRTGTGGAGYTF.

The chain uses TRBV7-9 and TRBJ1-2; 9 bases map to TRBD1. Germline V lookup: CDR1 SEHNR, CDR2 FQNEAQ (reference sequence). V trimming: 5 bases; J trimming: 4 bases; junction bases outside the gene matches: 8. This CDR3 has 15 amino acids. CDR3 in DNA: TGTGCCAGCAGCCCGCTCACAGGGGGCTCCTATGGCTACACCTTC. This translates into CASSPLTGGSYGYTF.

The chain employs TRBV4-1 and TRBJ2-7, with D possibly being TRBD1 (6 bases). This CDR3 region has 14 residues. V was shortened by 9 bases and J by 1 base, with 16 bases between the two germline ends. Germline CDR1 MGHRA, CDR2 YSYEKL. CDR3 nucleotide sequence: TGCGCCAGTGCCAGGGACATCTCTTCCTACGAGCAGTACTTC. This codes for CASARDISSYEQYF.

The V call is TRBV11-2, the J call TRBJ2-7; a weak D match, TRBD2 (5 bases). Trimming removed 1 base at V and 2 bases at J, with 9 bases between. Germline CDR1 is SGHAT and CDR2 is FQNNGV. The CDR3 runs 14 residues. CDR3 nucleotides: TGTGCCAGCAGCTTAGTTGGACTTGCCTACGAGCAGTACTTC. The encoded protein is CASSLVGLAYEQYF. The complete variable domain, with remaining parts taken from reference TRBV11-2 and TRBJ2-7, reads EAGVAQSPRYKIIEKRQSVAFWCNPISGHATLYWYQQILGQGPKLLIQFQNNGVVDDSQLPKDRFSAERLKGVDSTLKIQPAKLEDSAVYLCASSLVGLAYEQYFGPGTRLTVT.

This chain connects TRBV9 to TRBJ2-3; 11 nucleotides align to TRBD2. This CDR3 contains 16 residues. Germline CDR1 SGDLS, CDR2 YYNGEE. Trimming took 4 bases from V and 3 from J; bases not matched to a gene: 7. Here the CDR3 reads CASSFTSGGITDTQYF. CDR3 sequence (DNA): TGTGCCAGCAGCTTTACTAGCGGGGGTATTACAGATACGCAGTATTTT.

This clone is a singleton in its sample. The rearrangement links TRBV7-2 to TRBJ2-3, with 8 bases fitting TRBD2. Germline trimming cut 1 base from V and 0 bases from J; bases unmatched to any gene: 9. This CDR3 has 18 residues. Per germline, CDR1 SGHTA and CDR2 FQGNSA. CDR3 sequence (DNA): TGTGCCAGCAGCTTAGTAGCCCAAGCGGGGGCTAGCACAGATACGCAGTATTTT. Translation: CASSLVAQAGASTDTQYF. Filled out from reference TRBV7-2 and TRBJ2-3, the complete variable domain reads GAGVSQSPSNKVTEKGKDVELRCDPISGHTALYWYRQSLGQGLEFLIYFQGNSAPDKSGLPSDRFSAERTGGSVSTLTIQRTQQEDSAVYLCASSLVAQAGASTDTQYFGPGTRLTVL.

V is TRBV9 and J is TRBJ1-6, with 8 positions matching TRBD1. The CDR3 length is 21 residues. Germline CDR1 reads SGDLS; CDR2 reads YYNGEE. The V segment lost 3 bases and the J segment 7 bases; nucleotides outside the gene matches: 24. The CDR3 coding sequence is TGTGCCAGCAGCGAGCGGGGTTTCGGGGGCCTTCCGGGACAGGAGAATTCACCCCTCCACTTT. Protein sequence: CASSERGFGGLPGQENSPLHF.

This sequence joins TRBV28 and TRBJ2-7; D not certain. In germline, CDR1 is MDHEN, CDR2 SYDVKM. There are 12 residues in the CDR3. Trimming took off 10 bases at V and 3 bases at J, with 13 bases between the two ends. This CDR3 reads CATRQVIYEQYF. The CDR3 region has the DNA TGTGCCACCCGACAAGTTATCTACGAGCAGTACTTC.

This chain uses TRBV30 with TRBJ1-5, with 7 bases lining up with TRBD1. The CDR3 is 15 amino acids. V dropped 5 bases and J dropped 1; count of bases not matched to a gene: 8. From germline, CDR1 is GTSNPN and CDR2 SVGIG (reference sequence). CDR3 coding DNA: TGTGCCTGGGGACTGACAGGGCTCAGCAATCAGCCCCAGCATTTT. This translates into CAWGLTGLSNQPQHF.

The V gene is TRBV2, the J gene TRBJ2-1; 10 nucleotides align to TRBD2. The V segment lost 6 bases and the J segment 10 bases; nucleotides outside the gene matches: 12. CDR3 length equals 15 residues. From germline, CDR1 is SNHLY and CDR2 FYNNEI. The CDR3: CASRSSGGAGSEQFF. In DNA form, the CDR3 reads TGTGCCAGCAGATCCAGCGGGGGGGCGGGGTCCGAGCAGTTCTTC.

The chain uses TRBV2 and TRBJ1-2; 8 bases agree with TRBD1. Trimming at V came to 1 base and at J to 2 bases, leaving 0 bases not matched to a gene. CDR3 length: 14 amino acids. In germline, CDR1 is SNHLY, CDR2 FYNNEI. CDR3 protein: CASSEGTGNYGYTF. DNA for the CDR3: TGTGCCAGCAGTGAAGGGACAGGGAACTATGGCTACACCTTC. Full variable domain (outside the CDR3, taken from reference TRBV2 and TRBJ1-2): EPEVTQTPSHQVTQMGQEVILRCVPISNHLYFYWYRQILGQKVEFLVSFYNNEISEKSEIFDDQFSVERPDGSNFTLKIRSTKLEDSAMYFCASSEGTGNYGYTFGSGTRLTVV.

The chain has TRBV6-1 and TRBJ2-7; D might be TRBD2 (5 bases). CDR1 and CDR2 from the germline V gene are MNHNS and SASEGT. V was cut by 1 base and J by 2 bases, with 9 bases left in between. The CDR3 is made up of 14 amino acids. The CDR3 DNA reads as TGTGCCAGCAGTGAAGGGACTCCTCCCTACGAGCAGTACTTC. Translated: CASSEGTPPYEQYF.

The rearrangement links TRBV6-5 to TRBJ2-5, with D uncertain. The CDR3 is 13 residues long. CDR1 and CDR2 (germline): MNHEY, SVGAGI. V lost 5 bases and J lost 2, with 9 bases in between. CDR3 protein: CASSLRAQETQYF. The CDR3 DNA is TGTGCCAGCAGTCTTAGAGCACAAGAGACCCAGTACTTC.

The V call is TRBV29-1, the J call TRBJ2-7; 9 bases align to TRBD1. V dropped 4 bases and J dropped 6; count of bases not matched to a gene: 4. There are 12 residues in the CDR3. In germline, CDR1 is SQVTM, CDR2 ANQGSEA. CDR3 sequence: CSVGDRAGEQYF. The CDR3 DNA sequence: TGCAGCGTTGGGGACAGGGCGGGCGAGCAGTACTTC.

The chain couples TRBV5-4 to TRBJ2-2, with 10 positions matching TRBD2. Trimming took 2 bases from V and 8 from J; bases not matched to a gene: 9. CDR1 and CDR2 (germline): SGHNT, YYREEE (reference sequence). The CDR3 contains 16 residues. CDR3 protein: CASSLGLAGESGELFF. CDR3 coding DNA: TGTGCCAGCAGCTTAGGGCTAGCGGGGGAATCAGGGGAGCTGTTTTTT.

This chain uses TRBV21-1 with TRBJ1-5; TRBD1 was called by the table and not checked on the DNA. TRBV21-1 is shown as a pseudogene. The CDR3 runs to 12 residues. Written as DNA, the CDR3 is TGTGCCAGCAGTAGGGGCGGACAGCCCCAGCATTTT. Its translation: CASSRGGQPQHF.

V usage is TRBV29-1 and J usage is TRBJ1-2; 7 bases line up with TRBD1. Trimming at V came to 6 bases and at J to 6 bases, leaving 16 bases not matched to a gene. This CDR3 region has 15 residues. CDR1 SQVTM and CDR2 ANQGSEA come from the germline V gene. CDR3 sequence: CSVDTGVGGTNGYTF. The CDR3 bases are TGCAGCGTGGACACAGGGGTAGGCGGAACTAATGGCTACACCTTC.

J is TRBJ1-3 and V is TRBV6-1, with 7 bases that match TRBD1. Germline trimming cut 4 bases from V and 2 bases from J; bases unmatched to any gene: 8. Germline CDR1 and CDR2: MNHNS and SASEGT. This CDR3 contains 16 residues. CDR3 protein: CASSAPDRATGNTIYF. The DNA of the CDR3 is TGTGCCAGCAGTGCACCCGACAGGGCAACTGGAAACACCATATATTTT.

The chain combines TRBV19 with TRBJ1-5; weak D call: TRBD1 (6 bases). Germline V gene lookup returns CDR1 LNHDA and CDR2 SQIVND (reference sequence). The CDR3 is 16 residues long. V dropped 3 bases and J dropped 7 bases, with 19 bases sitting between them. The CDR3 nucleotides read TGTGCCAGTAGTATTTACACAGGGACCTTGAGCCAGCCCCAGCATTTT. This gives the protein CASSIYTGTLSQPQHF.

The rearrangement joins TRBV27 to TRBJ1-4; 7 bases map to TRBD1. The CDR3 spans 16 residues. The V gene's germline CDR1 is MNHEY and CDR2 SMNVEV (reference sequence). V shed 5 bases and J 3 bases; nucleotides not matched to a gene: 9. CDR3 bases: TGTGCCAGCAGTCCTGAGGGGGCGCGGTCTAATGAAAAACTGTTTTTT. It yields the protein CASSPEGARSNEKLFF.

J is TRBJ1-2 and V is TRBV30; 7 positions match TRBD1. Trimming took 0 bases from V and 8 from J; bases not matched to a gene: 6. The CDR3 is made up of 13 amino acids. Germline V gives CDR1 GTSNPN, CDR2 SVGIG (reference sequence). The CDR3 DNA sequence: TGTGCCTGGAGTGTCCGCCCAGGGGGGGGCTACACCTTC. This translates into CAWSVRPGGGYTF.

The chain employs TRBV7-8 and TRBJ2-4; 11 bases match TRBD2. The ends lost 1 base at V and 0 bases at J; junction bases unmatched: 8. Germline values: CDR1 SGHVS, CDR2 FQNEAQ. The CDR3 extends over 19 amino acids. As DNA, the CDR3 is TGTGCCAGCAGCTTAGGTCCTAGCGGGGGGACGCTAGCCAAAAACATTCAGTACTTC. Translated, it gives CASSLGPSGGTLAKNIQYF.

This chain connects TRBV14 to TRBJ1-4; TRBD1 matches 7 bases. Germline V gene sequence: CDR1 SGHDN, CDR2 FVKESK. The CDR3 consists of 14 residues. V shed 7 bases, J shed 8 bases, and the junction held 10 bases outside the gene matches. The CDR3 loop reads CASTMTGSGEKLFF. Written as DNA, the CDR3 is TGTGCCAGCACCATGACAGGGTCGGGCGAAAAACTGTTTTTT.

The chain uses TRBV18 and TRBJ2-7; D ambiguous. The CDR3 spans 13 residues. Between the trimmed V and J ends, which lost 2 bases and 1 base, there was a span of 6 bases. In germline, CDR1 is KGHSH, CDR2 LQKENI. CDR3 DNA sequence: TGTGCCAGCTCACCAACGGTATCCTACGAGCAGTACTTC. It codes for CASSPTVSYEQYF.

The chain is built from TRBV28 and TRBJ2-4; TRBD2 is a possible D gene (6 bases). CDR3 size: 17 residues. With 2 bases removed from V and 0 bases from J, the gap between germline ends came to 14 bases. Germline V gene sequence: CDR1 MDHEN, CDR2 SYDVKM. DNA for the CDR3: TGTGCCAGCAGTTTAGGATGGCGGGACTTAGCCAAAAACATTCAGTACTTC. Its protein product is CASSLGWRDLAKNIQYF.

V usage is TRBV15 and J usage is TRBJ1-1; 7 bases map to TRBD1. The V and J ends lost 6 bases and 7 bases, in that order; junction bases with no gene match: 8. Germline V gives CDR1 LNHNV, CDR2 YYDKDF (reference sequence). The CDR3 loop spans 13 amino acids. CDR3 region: CATSKATGVEAFF. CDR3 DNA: TGTGCCACCAGTAAAGCTACAGGGGTTGAAGCTTTCTTT. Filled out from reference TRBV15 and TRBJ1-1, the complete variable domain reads DAMVIQNPRYQVTQFGKPVTLSCSQTLNHNVMYWYQQKSSQAPKLLFHYYDKDFNNEADTPDNFQSRRPNTSFCFLDIRSPGLGDTAMYLCATSKATGVEAFFGQGTRLTVV.

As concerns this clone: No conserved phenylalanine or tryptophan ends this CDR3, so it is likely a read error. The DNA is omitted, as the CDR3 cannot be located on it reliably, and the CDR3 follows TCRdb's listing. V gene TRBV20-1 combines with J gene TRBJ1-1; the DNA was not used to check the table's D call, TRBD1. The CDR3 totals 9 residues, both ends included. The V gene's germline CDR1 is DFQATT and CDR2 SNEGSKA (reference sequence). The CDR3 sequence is CSARTGRKG.

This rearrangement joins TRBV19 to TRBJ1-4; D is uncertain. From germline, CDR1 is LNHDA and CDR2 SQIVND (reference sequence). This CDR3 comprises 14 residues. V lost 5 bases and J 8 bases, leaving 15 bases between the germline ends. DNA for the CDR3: TGTGCCAGTAGTGTCGAGGAGGGCCGAGAAAAACTGTTTTTT. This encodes CASSVEEGREKLFF.